Included here is one TCR beta chain sequence, with context. The sample originates from a study of cytomegalovirus exposure and HLA in healthy donors. The CDR3 spans 16 residues. The germline V gene encodes CDR1 MNHNY and CDR2 SVGAGI (reference sequence). The V and J ends lost 0 bases and 6 bases respectively, with 17 bases between them. The PCR ran on 60 Vbeta and 13 Jbeta primers. Using immunoSEQ multiplex PCR, the repertoire was profiled, and TCRdb retains in-frame clones only, with some absent. The sample holds approximately 140,000 clones, 70% to 80% seen once. The sequence was obtained from a human donor in good health. The chain recombines TRBV6-6 with TRBJ1-2; no firm D call. Sequenced: PBMCs. The CDR3 loop reads CASSYSLSNSRDGYTF. The CDR3 region has the DNA TGTGCCAGCAGTTACTCGTTAAGCAATTCGAGGGATGGCTACACCTTC.